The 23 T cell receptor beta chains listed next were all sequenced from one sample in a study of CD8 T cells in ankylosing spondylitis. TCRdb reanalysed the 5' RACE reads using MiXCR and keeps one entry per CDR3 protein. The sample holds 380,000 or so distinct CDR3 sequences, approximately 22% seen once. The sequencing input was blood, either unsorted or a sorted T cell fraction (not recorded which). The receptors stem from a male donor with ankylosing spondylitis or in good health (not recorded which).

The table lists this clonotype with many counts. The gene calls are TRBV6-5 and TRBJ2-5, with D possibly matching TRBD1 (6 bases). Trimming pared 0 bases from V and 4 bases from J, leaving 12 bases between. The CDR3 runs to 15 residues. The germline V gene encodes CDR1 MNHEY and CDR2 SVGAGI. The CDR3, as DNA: TGTGCCAGCAGTTACTCGGCCTTAGGGGGAGAGACCCAGTACTTC. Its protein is CASSYSALGGETQYF.

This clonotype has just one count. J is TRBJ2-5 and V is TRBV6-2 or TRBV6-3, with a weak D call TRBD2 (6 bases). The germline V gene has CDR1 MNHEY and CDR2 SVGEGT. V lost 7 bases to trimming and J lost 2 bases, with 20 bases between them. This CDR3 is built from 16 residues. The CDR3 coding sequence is TGTGCCAGCACCACCGGAGGGGCGGGCTTACAAGAGACCCAGTACTTC. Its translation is CASTTGGAGLQETQYF.

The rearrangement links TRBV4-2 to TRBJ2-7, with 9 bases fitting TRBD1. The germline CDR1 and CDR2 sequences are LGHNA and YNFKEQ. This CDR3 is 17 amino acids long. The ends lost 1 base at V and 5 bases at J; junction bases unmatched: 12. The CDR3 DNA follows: TGTGCCAGCAGCCAAGGAGCCCGGGGACAGGGTTTTGACGAGCAGTACTTC. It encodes CASSQGARGQGFDEQYF.

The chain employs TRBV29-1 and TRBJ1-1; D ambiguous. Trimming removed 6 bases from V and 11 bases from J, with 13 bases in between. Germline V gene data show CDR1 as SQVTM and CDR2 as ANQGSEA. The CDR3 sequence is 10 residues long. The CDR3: CSVGNLGAFF. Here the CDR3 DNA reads TGCAGCGTGGGGAATCTAGGGGCTTTCTTT.

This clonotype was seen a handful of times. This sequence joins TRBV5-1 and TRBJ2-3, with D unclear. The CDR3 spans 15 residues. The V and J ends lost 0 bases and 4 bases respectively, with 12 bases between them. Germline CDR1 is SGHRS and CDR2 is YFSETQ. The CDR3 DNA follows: TGCGCCAGCAGCTTGGAGCAGGAAAAGTCAGATACGCAGTATTTT. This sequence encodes CASSLEQEKSDTQYF.

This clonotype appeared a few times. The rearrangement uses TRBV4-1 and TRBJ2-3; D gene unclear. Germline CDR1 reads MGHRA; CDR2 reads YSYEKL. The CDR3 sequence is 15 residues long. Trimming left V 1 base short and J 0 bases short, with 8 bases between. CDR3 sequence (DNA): TGCGCCAGCAGCCAAGCCAGAGCTAGCACAGATACGCAGTATTTT. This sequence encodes CASSQARASTDTQYF.

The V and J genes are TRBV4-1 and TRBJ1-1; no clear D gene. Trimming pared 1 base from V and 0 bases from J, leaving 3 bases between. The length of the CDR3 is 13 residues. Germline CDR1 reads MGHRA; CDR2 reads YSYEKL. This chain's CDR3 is CASSQVVNTEAFF. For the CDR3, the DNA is TGCGCCAGCAGCCAAGTTGTGAACACTGAAGCTTTCTTT.

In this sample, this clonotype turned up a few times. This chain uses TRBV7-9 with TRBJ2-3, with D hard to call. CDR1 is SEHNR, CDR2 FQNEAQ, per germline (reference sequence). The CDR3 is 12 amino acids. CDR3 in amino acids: CGGHEVTDTQYF. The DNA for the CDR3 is TGTGGGGGTCACGAAGTCACAGATACGCAGTATTTT. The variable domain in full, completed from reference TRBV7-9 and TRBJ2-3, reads DTGVSQNPRHKITKRGQNVTFRCDPISEHNRLYWYRQTLGQGPEFLTYFQNEAQLEKSRLLSDRFSAERPKGSFSTLEIQRTEQGDSAMYLCGGHEVTDTQYFGPGTRLTVL.

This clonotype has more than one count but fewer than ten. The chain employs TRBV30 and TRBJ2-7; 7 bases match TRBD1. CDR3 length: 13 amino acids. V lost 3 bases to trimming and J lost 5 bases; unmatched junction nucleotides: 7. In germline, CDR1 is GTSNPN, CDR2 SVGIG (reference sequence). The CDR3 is CAWRIRGSDEQYF. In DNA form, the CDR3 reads TGTGCCTGGAGGATCAGGGGGAGCGACGAGCAGTACTTC.

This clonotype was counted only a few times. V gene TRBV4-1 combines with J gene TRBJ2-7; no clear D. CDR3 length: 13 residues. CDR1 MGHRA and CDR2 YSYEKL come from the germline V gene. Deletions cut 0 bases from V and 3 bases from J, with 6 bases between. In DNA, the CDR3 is TGCGCCAGCAGCCAAGATAACAGCTACGAGCAGTACTTC. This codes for CASSQDNSYEQYF.

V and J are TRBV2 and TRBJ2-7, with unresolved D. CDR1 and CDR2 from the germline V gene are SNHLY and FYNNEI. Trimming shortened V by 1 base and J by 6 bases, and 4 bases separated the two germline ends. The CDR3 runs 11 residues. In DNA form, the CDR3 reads TGTGCCAGCAGTGAAGAGCTCGAGCAGTACTTC. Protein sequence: CASSEELEQYF.

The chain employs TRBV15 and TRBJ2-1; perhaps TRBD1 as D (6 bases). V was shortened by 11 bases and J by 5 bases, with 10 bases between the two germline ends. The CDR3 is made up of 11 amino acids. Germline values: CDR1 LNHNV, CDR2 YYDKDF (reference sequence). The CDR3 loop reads CAPQGNNEQFF. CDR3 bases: TGTGCCCCCCAGGGGAACAATGAGCAGTTCTTC. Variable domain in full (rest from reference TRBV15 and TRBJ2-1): DAMVIQNPRYQVTQFGKPVTLSCSQTLNHNVMYWYQQKSSQAPKLLFHYYDKDFNNEADTPDNFQSRRPNTSFCFLDIRSPGLGDTAMYLCAPQGNNEQFFGPGTRLTVL.

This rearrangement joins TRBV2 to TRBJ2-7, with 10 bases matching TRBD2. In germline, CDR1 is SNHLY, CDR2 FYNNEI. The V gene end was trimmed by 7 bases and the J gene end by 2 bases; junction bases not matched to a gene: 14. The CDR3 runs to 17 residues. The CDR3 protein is CASKGAGGTTSTYEQYF. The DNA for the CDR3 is TGTGCCAGCAAGGGAGCGGGGGGGACCACCTCGACCTACGAGCAGTACTTC.

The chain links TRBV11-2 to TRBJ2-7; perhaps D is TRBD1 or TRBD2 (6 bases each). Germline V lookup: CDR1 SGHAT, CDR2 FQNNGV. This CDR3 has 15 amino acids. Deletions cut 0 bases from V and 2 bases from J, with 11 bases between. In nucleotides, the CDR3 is TGTGCCAGCAGCTTAGAGGGGGGACATGCCTACGAGCAGTACTTC. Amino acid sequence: CASSLEGGHAYEQYF.

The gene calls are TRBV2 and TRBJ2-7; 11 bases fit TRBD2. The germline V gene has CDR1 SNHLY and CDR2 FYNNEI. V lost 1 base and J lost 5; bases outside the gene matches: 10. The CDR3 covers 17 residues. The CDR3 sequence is CASSEVTSGALRHEQYF. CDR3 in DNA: TGTGCCAGCAGTGAAGTGACTAGCGGGGCCCTTAGGCACGAGCAGTACTTC.

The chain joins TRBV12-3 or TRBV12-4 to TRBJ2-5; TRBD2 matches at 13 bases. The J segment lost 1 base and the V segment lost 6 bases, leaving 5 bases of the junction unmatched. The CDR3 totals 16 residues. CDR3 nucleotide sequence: TGTGCCAGCAGCCGACTAGCGGGGGGTCTCCAAGAGACCCAGTACTTC. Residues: CASSRLAGGLQETQYF.

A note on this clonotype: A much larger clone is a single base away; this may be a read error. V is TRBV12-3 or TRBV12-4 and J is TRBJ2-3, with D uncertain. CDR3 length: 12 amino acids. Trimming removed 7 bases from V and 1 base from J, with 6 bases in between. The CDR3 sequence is CASTGGTDTQYF. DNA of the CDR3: TGTGCCAGCACTGGGGGCACAGATACGCAGTATTTT.

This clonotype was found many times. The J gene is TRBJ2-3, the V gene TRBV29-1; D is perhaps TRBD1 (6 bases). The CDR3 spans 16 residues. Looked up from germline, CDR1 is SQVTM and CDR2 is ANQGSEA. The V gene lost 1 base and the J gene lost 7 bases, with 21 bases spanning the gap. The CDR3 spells CSVEGRGDNPLNTQYF. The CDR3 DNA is TGCAGCGTTGAAGGGCGAGGGGACAATCCCCTGAATACGCAGTATTTT.

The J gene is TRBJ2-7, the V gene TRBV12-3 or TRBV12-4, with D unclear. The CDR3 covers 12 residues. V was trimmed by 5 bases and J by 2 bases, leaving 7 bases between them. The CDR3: CASSPATYEQYF. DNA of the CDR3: TGTGCCAGCAGTCCCGCAACCTACGAGCAGTACTTC.

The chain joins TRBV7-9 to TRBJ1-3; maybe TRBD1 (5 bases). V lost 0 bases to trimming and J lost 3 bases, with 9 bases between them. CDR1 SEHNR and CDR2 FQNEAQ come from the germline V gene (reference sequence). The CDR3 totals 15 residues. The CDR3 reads CASSLAGTHGNTIYF. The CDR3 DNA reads TGTGCCAGCAGCTTAGCCGGGACGCATGGAAACACCATATATTTT.

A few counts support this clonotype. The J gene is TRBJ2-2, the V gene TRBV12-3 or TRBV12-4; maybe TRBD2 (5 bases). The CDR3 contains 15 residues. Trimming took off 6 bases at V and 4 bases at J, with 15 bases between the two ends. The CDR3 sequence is CASSPASGTTGELFF. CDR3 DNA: TGTGCCAGCAGCCCCGCGAGCGGTACCACCGGGGAGCTGTTTTTT.

DNA for the CDR3: TGTGCCAGCAGCCCTTCCGGGGAGGGCCACAATGAAAAACTGTTTTTT. Translated: CASSPSGEGHNEKLFF. The chain uses TRBV7-9 and TRBJ1-4, with D unresolved. The CDR3 has 16 residues. From germline, CDR1 is SEHNR and CDR2 FQNEAQ (reference sequence). V lost 5 bases and J lost 5, with 18 bases in between.

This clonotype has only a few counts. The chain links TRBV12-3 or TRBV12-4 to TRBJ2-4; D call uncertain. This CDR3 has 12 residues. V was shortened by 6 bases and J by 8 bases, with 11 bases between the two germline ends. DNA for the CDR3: TGTGCCAGCAGCCTAACGTGGGACATTCAGTACTTC. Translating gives CASSLTWDIQYF.